This paragraph reports one T cell receptor beta chain. This clonotype was observed a handful of times. Its binding antigen is unknown. No clone much larger than this one lies a single base away; base qualities are absent. The sample comes from a study of naive and memory T cell subsets (dated by TCRdb to between 2016 and 2019). Regarding the research as a whole: The study applied an open-source, UMI-based TCR alpha and beta sequencing pipeline to sorted naive and memory peripheral blood T cell subsets. IgG serology results and the functional CMV T cell responses were in complete agreement. RNA was DNase-treated and reverse transcribed with TCR constant-region primers, mostly using SuperScript III. Broader findings and caveats from the paper: A few larger clonotypes were present in naive repertoires, particularly the CD8 repertoires, and these clonotypes were possibly memory cells re-expressing CD45RA. TCR abundance followed a power law whose exponent differed between naive and memory subsets but was consistent across the three individuals. RNA-based TCR counts may be affected by expression changes linked to T cell activation and differentiation. Single alpha or beta chain sequences, rather than paired alpha/beta receptors, were used to define clonotypes. Once error correction was done, more than 90% of naive TCR sequences showed up just once, which made the naive abundance distributions much steeper than those of the memory subsets. The repertoire findings for the naive and memory subsets could not be validated, as no ground truth was available. In both CD4 and CD8 cells, the Gini index increased while Shannon and inverse Simpson diversity decreased from naive through CM, EM and EMRA.

Library preparation was by UMI-ligation and nested PCR. The beta constant-region primer was an equimolar mix of two oligonucleotides covering both TRBC1 and TRBC2. T4 RNA ligase 1 ligated a single-stranded oligonucleotide carrying the SP2 primer and a 12-nucleotide UMI to the cDNA 3' end. The ligated cDNA went through four rounds of PCR with nested alpha and beta constant-region primers together with the SP2 primer. The ligation reaction was kept at 16 degrees C for roughly 19-24 hours. To avoid over-amplification, PCR2 was usually performed as a SYBR Green qPCR and halted once a predetermined threshold was reached. Apart from the first purification, every purification step used Agencourt AMPure XP magnetic beads. Library quantification was done by Qubit, followed by a TapeStation check on which the main peak was expected at around 650 bp. Pooled libraries were sequenced on an Illumina MiSeq using v2 2x251 paired-end kits, and typically about 1-2.3 million reads were obtained per sample. Each sample's library went into the pool at approximately 4 nM, and roughly 4.5-7.5% PhiX was added to help with cluster recognition. The paper's processing steps were these. V and J genes were assigned to Demultiplexor-processed FASTQ reads by Decombinator through tag matching, with a single base-pair mismatch being allowed. UMIs were used by Collapsinator to correct both sequencing errors and frequency errors arising from PCR heterogeneity. CDR3Translator translated TCRs and extracted CDR3s from the conserved cysteine to the FGXG phenylalanine, flagging non-productive sequences. Gini, Shannon entropy and inverse Simpson indices were computed after subsampling the repertoires to the same number of UMI-defined TCRs. Clonotype abundance distributions were fitted to a power law by maximum likelihood within the linear range. Similar UMI counts, unique TCR numbers and clonal distributions were obtained with the pipeline and with MIGEC on one naive CD8 sample. In one analysis, naive TCRs also found in any memory subset of the same donor were removed from the naive repertoire. A set of 7,322 CMV-associated CDR3 sequences, compiled from VDJdb and a published dataset, was used to search the repertoires. The public reads were reprocessed in TCRdb via fastp at Q25 and MiXCR, keeping in-frame beta chains. When rows share a CDR3 protein, they turn into one entry using the most common DNA and genes. The authors' filters were not applied to this entry. For this sample there are 130,000 to 150,000 distinct CDR3 sequences; 17% appear just once. The ten top clones hold about 0.13% of the sample.

From the second PCR step onward, the TCR alpha chain libraries and the TCR beta chain libraries were amplified separately. To determine each donor's CMV status, fresh PBMCs were stimulated overnight with CMV viral lysate, and IFNgamma production from CD4+ T cells was then assessed. CD4 T cells were positively selected with Miltenyi beads, followed by positive selection of CD8 T cells from the CD4-negative fraction. Cells stained for CD3, CD4, CD8, CD45RA, CD27 and a live/dead dye were sorted on a BD Aria II into four subsets by CD45RA and CD27. Blood was obtained from three healthy volunteers, and the blood from each volunteer was fractionated into CD4 and CD8 T cells and subsequently into four differentiation subsets. Approximately 120 ml of peripheral blood was collected from each donor, and PBMC were isolated by Ficoll-Paque PLUS density-gradient centrifugation. Sorted cells were lysed in RLT buffer, after which RNA was extracted using a Qiagen RNeasy kit and stored at -80 degrees C.

Source material: naive CD4+ T cells from blood. The cell subset or site label for this specimen denotes: naive T cells, CD45RA high CD27+. This TCR came from a human donor in good health.

The encoded CDR3 is CASSPPAGDTGELFF. The DNA is TGCGCCAGCAGCCCCCCCGCGGGGGACACCGGGGAGCTGTTTTTT. The rearrangement combines TRBV5-1 with TRBJ2-2; a stretch of 7 junction bases matches TRBD2. Trimming accounts for 4 bases at V and 3 bases at J, while the number of junction bases matched to no gene is 6. Based on the germline V gene, the CDR1 and CDR2 sequences are SGHRS and YFSETQ. The CDR3, from cysteine to phenylalanine, totals 15 residues. Just CDR3 DNA is preserved here, 45 bases in frame from base 1.